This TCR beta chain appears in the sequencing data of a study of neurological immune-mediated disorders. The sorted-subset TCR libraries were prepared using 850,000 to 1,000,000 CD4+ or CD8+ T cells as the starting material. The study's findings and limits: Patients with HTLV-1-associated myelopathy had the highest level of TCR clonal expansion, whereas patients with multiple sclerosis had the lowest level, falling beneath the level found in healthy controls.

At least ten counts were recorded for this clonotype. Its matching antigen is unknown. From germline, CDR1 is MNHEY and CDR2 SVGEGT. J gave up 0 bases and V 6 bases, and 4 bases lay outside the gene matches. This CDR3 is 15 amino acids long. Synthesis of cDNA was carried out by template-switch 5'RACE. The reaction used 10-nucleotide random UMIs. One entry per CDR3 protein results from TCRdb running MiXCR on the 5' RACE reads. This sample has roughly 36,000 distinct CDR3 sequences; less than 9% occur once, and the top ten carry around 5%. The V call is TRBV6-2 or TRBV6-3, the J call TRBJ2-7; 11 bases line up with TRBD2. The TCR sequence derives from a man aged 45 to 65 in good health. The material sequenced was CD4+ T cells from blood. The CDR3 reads CASSLGLAASYEQYF. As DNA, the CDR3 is TGTGCCAGCAGCTTGGGACTAGCGGCCTCCTACGAGCAGTACTTC.